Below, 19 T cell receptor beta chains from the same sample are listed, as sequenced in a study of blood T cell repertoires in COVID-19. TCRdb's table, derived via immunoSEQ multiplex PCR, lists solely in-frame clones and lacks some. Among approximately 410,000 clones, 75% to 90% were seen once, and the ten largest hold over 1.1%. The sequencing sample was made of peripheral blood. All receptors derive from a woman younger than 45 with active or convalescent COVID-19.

The CDR3: CASSEQGTSYEQYF. CDR3 DNA sequence: TGTGCCAGCAGTGAACAGGGAACCTCCTACGAGCAGTACTTC. V gene TRBV6-1 combines with J gene TRBJ2-7; possibly TRBD1 for D (5 bases). Per the germline V gene, CDR1 is MNHNS and CDR2 is SASEGT. Trimming removed 2 bases at V and 0 bases at J, with 8 bases between. The CDR3 extends over 14 amino acids.

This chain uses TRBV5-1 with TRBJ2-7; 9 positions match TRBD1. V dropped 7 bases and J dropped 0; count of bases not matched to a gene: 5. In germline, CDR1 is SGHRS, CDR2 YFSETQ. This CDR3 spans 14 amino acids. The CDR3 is CASAWGQGSYEQYF. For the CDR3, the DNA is TGCGCCAGCGCCTGGGGACAGGGCTCCTACGAGCAGTACTTC.

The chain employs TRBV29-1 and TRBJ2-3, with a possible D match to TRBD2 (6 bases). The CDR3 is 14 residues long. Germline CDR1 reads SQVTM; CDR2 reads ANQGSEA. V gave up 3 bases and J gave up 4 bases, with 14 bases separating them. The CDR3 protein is CSVDGGKEPDTQYF. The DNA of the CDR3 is TGCAGCGTTGATGGCGGGAAAGAACCAGATACGCAGTATTTT.

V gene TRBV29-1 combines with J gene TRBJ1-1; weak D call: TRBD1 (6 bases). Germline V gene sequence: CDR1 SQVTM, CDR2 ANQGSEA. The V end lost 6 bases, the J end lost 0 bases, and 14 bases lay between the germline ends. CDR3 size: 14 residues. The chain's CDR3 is CSVSRTALNTEAFF. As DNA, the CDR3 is TGCAGCGTAAGTCGGACAGCTTTGAACACTGAAGCTTTCTTT.

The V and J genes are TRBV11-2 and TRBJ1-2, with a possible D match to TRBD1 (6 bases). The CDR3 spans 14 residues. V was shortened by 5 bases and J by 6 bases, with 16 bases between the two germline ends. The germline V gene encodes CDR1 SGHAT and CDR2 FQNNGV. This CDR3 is CASSTSTGFDGYTF. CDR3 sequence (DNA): TGTGCCAGCAGCACCTCAACAGGGTTCGATGGCTACACCTTC. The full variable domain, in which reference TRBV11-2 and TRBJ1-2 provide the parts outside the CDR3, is EAGVAQSPRYKIIEKRQSVAFWCNPISGHATLYWYQQILGQGPKLLIQFQNNGVVDDSQLPKDRFSAERLKGVDSTLKIQPAKLEDSAVYLCASSTSTGFDGYTFGSGTRLTVV.

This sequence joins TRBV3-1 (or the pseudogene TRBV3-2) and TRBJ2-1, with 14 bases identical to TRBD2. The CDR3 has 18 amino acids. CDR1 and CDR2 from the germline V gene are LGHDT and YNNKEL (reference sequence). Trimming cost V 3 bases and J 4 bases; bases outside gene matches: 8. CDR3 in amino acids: CASSHPGLAGVAYNEQFF. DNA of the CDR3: TGTGCCAGCAGCCACCCGGGACTAGCGGGGGTTGCTTACAATGAGCAGTTCTTC.

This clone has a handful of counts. The CDR3 is CASSLFPGHPEQYF. The CDR3 DNA reads TGTGCCAGCAGCTTATTCCCGGGACATCCCGAGCAGTACTTC. The V call is TRBV7-8, the J call TRBJ2-7; D is perhaps TRBD1 (6 bases). This CDR3 comprises 14 residues. Germline V gene data show CDR1 as SGHVS and CDR2 as FQNEAQ. Deletions cut 2 bases from V and 6 bases from J, with 14 bases between. The full variable domain, with the rest looked up from reference TRBV7-8 and TRBJ2-7, is GAGVSQSPRYKVAKRGQDVALRCDPISGHVSLFWYQQALGQGPEFLTYFQNEAQLDKSGLPSDRFFAERPEGSVSTLKIQRTQQEDSAVYLCASSLFPGHPEQYFGPGTRLTVT.

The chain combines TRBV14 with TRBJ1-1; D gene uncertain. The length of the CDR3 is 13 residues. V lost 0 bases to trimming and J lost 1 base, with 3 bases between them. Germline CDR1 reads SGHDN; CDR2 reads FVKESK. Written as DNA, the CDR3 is TGTGCCAGCAGCCAAGACAGGAACACTGAAGCTTTCTTT. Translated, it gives CASSQDRNTEAFF.

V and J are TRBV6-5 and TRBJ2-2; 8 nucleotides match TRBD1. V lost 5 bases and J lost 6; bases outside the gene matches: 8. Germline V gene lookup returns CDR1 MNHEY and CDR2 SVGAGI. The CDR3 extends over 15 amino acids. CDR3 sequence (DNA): TGTGCCAGCAGTATCCAGGGGGCTGTTCCCGGGGAGCTGTTTTTT. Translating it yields CASSIQGAVPGELFF.

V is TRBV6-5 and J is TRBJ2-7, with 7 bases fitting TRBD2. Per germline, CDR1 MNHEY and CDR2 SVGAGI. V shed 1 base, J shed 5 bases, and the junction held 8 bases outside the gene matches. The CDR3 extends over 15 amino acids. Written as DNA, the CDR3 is TGTGCCAGCAGTTACTATGGCGGGAGTTCACACGAGCAGTACTTC. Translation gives CASSYYGGSSHEQYF.

The CDR3: CASSSGTAFKEAFF. For the CDR3, the DNA is TGTGCCAGCAGTTCAGGGACAGCCTTCAAGGAAGCTTTCTTT. J is TRBJ1-1 and V is TRBV6-5; 7 bases agree with TRBD1. Germline V gene sequence: CDR1 MNHEY, CDR2 SVGAGI. Trimming at V came to 4 bases and at J to 8 bases, leaving 10 bases not matched to a gene. This CDR3 is built from 14 residues.

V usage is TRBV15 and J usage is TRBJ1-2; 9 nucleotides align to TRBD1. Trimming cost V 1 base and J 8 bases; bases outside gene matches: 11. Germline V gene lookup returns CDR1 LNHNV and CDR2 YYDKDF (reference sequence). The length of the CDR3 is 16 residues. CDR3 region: CATSRGAGQGFWGYTF. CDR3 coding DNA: TGTGCCACCAGCAGAGGCGCGGGACAGGGTTTTTGGGGCTACACCTTC.

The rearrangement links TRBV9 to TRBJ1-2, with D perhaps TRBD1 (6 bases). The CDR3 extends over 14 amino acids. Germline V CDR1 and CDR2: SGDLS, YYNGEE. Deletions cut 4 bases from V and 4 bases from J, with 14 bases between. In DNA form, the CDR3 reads TGTGCCAGCAGCTTAGCGGGACAACCCTATGGCTACACCTTC. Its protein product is CASSLAGQPYGYTF.

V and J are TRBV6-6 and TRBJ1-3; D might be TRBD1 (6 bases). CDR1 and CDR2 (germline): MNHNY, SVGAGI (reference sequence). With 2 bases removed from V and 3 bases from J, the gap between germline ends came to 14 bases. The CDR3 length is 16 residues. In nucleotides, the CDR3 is TGTGCCAGCAGTTACGGCGGGGGCGAAAATGGAAACACCATATATTTT. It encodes CASSYGGGENGNTIYF.

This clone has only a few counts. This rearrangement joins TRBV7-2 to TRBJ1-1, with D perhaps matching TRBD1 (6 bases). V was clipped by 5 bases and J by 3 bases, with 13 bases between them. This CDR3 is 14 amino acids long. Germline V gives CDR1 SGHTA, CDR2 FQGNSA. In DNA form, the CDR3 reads TGTGCCAGCAGCGCATATACAGGGTACACTGAAGCTTTCTTT. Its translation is CASSAYTGYTEAFF. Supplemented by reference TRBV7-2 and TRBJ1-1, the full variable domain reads GAGVSQSPSNKVTEKGKDVELRCDPISGHTALYWYRQSLGQGLEFLIYFQGNSAPDKSGLPSDRFSAERTGGSVSTLTIQRTQQEDSAVYLCASSAYTGYTEAFFGQGTRLTVV.

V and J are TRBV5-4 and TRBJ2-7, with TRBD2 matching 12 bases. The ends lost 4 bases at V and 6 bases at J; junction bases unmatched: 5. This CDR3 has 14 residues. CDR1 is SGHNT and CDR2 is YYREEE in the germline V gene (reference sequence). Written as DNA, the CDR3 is TGTGCCAGCAGCAAAACTAGCGGGGGGCGCGAGCAGTACTTC. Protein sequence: CASSKTSGGREQYF.

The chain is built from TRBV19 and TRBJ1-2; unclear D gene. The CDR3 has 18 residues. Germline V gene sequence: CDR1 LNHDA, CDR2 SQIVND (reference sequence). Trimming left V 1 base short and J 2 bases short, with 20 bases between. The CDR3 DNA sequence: TGTGCCAGTAGTATAGGCACCCACAGAGGGCGCGGAAACTATGGCTACACCTTC. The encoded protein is CASSIGTHRGRGNYGYTF. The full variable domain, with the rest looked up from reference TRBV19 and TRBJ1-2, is DGGITQSPKYLFRKEGQNVTLSCEQNLNHDAMYWYRQDPGQGLRLIYYSQIVNDFQKGDIAEGYSVSREKKESFPLTVTSAQKNPTAFYLCASSIGTHRGRGNYGYTFGSGTRLTVV.

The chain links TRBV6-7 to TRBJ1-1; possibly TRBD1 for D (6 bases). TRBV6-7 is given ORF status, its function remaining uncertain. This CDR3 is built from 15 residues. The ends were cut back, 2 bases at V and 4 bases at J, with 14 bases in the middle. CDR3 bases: TGTGCCAGCAGTTACCTGGGAGGGGGGGGCACTGAAGCTTTCTTT. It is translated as CASSYLGGGGTEAFF.

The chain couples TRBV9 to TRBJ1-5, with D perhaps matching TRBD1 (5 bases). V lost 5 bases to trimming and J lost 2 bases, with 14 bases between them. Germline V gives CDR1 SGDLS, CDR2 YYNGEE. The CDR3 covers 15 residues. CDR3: CASSAGWGGNQPQHF. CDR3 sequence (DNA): TGTGCCAGCAGTGCCGGGTGGGGGGGCAATCAGCCCCAGCATTTT.